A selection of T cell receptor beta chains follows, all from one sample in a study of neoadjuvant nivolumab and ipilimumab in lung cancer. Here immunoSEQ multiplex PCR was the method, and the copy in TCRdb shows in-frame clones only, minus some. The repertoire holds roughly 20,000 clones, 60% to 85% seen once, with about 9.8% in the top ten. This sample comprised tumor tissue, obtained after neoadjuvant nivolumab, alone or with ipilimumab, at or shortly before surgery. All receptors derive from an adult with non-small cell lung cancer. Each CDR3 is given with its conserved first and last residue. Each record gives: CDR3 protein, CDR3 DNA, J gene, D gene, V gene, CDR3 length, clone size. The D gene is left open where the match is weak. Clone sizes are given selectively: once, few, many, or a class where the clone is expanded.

CDR3aa: CASSPEGRGHDTQYF
CDR3nt: TGTGCCAGCAGTCCAGAGGGCAGGGGGCATGATACGCAGTATTTT
j_gene: TRBJ2-3
d_gene: TRBD1
v_gene: TRBV11-2
len: 15
abundance: NA

CDR3aa: CASSWTGGSYEQYF
CDR3nt: TGTGCCAGCAGCTGGACAGGGGGCTCCTACGAGCAGTACTTC
j_gene: TRBJ2-7
d_gene: TRBD1
v_gene: TRBV11-1
len: 14
abundance: NA

CDR3aa: CASSLGGEQETQYF
CDR3nt: TGTGCCAGCAGCTTGGGGGGCGAACAAGAGACCCAGTACTTC
j_gene: TRBJ2-5
d_gene: NA
v_gene: TRBV5-6
len: 14
abundance: once

CDR3aa: CASSQVFLSGTGRGKKLFF
CDR3nt: TGTGCCAGCAGCCAAGTCTTCTTATCCGGGACCGGGAGGGGAAAAAAACTGTTTTTT
j_gene: TRBJ1-4
d_gene: NA
v_gene: TRBV4-2
len: 19
abundance: NA

CDR3aa: CASSRLGPLYF
CDR3nt: TGTGCCAGCAGCCGTCTTGGGCCTCTGTACTTC
j_gene: TRBJ2-7
d_gene: NA
v_gene: TRBV7-9
len: 11
abundance: NA

CDR3aa: CASSPLTGGKNYGYTF
CDR3nt: TGTGCCAGCTCACCTCTGACAGGGGGCAAGAACTATGGCTACACCTTC
j_gene: TRBJ1-2
d_gene: TRBD1
v_gene: TRBV18
len: 16
abundance: NA

CDR3aa: CASSLGTDEKLFF
CDR3nt: TGCGCCAGCAGCCTAGGGACGGATGAAAAACTGTTTTTT
j_gene: TRBJ1-4
d_gene: NA
v_gene: TRBV4-1
len: 13
abundance: NA

CDR3aa: CASSDWADGELFF
CDR3nt: TGCGCCAGCAGTGATTGGGCGGACGGGGAGCTGTTTTTT
j_gene: TRBJ2-2
d_gene: NA
v_gene: TRBV10-2
len: 13
abundance: NA

CDR3aa: CASSPTLGMAYEQYF
CDR3nt: TGTGCCAGTAGTCCAACCCTTGGGATGGCCTACGAGCAGTACTTC
j_gene: TRBJ2-7
d_gene: NA
v_gene: TRBV19
len: 15
abundance: NA

CDR3aa: CASSLSATNEKLFF
CDR3nt: TGTGCCAGCAGCTTATCTGCAACTAATGAAAAACTGTTTTTT
j_gene: TRBJ1-4
d_gene: NA
v_gene: TRBV7-9
len: 14
abundance: once

CDR3aa: CASSYGPRGYEQYF
CDR3nt: TGTGCCAGCAGTTACGGCCCCCGGGGCTACGAGCAGTACTTC
j_gene: TRBJ2-7
d_gene: NA
v_gene: TRBV6-5
len: 14
abundance: NA

CDR3aa: CASSLRTSAGELFF
CDR3nt: TGTGCCAGCAGCTTAAGGACTTCCGCCGGGGAGCTGTTTTTT
j_gene: TRBJ2-2
d_gene: NA
v_gene: TRBV5-5
len: 14
abundance: NA

CDR3aa: CASSQDGRGNTGELFF
CDR3nt: TGTGCCAGCAGCCAGGACGGGCGGGGGAACACCGGGGAGCTGTTTTTT
j_gene: TRBJ2-2
d_gene: NA
v_gene: TRBV7-2
len: 16
abundance: NA

CDR3aa: CAWRKGATGELFF
CDR3nt: TGTGCCTGGAGGAAGGGGGCCACCGGGGAGCTGTTTTTT
j_gene: TRBJ2-2
d_gene: TRBD1
v_gene: TRBV30
len: 13
abundance: few

CDR3aa: CASSSTDRVKQYF
CDR3nt: TGTGCCAGCAGTTCCACGGACAGGGTCAAGCAGTACTTC
j_gene: TRBJ2-7
d_gene: TRBD1
v_gene: TRBV6-5
len: 13
abundance: NA

CDR3aa: CASSPGFGATIYF
CDR3nt: TGTGCCAGCTCACCGGGGTTTGGAGCCACCATATATTTT
j_gene: TRBJ1-3
d_gene: NA
v_gene: TRBV18
len: 13
abundance: once

CDR3aa: CAWSFGATNEKLFF
CDR3nt: TGTGCCTGGAGTTTTGGGGCAACTAATGAAAAACTGTTTTTT
j_gene: TRBJ1-4
d_gene: NA
v_gene: TRBV30
len: 14
abundance: NA

CDR3aa: CASSSQGALSGNTIYF
CDR3nt: TGCGCCAGCAGCTCACAGGGGGCCCTCTCTGGAAACACCATATATTTT
j_gene: TRBJ1-3
d_gene: TRBD1
v_gene: TRBV5-1
len: 16
abundance: NA

CDR3aa: CASSYGTGRNEQFF
CDR3nt: TGCGCCAGCAGCTACGGGACAGGGAGGAATGAGCAGTTCTTC
j_gene: TRBJ2-1
d_gene: TRBD1
v_gene: TRBV5-1
len: 14
abundance: NA

CDR3aa: CASSLESRNDEQFF
CDR3nt: TGTGCCAGCAGCTTGGAGTCCAGGAACGATGAGCAGTTCTTC
j_gene: TRBJ2-1
d_gene: NA
v_gene: TRBV5-6
len: 14
abundance: NA

CDR3aa: CASSIGERWATQYF
CDR3nt: TGTGCCAGTAGTATAGGGGAACGGTGGGCCACCCAGTACTTC
j_gene: TRBJ2-5
d_gene: NA
v_gene: TRBV19
len: 14
abundance: once

CDR3aa: CASSLGPSEGGGETQYF
CDR3nt: TGTGCCAGCAGCTTAGGACCCTCCGAGGGGGGAGGCGAGACCCAGTACTTC
j_gene: TRBJ2-5
d_gene: NA
v_gene: TRBV7-2
len: 17
abundance: NA

CDR3aa: CASSTARHSNQPQHF
CDR3nt: TGTGCCAGTAGTACCGCGCGACATAGCAATCAGCCCCAGCATTTT
j_gene: TRBJ1-5
d_gene: NA
v_gene: TRBV19
len: 15
abundance: NA

CDR3aa: CASSLVQGDTGELFF
CDR3nt: TGTGCCAGCAGCTTGGTACAGGGCGACACCGGGGAGCTGTTTTTT
j_gene: TRBJ2-2
d_gene: NA
v_gene: TRBV5-4
len: 15
abundance: once

CDR3aa: CASSLTGTGLDGYTF
CDR3nt: TGTGCCAGCAGTTTAACTGGGACAGGGCTGGATGGCTACACCTTC
j_gene: TRBJ1-2
d_gene: TRBD1
v_gene: TRBV27
len: 15
abundance: NA

CDR3aa: CASSLGGRGTDTQYF
CDR3nt: TGTGCCAGCAGCTTAGGGGGTCGGGGCACAGATACGCAGTATTTT
j_gene: TRBJ2-3
d_gene: NA
v_gene: TRBV13
len: 15
abundance: NA

CDR3aa: CASSVGGNTGELFF
CDR3nt: TGTGCCAGCAGTGTCGGAGGGAACACCGGGGAGCTGTTTTTT
j_gene: TRBJ2-2
d_gene: NA
v_gene: TRBV2
len: 14
abundance: medium-sized

CDR3aa: CASSLGGTASTDTQYF
CDR3nt: TGTGCCAGCAGCTTAGGGGGGACAGCTAGCACAGATACGCAGTATTTT
j_gene: TRBJ2-3
d_gene: TRBD1
v_gene: TRBV11-2
len: 16
abundance: NA

CDR3aa: CASSITGGGEQYF
CDR3nt: TGTGCCAGCAGCATAACAGGGGGCGGCGAGCAGTACTTC
j_gene: TRBJ2-7
d_gene: TRBD1
v_gene: TRBV7-2
len: 13
abundance: NA

CDR3aa: CASSSRTREQYF
CDR3nt: TGTGCCAGCAGTTCTCGCACGCGCGAGCAGTACTTC
j_gene: TRBJ2-7
d_gene: NA
v_gene: TRBV6-6
len: 12
abundance: NA

CDR3aa: CASSQGQLDTQYF
CDR3nt: TGCGCCAGCAGCCAGGGCCAGTTAGATACGCAGTATTTT
j_gene: TRBJ2-3
d_gene: NA
v_gene: TRBV4-3
len: 13
abundance: NA

CDR3aa: CASSSYQGYEQYF
CDR3nt: TGTGCCAGCAGCTCATATCAGGGATACGAGCAGTACTTC
j_gene: TRBJ2-7
d_gene: NA
v_gene: TRBV7-3
len: 13
abundance: NA

CDR3aa: CATSSHRSSNQPQHF
CDR3nt: TGTGCCACCAGCAGCCACAGGAGTAGCAATCAGCCCCAGCATTTT
j_gene: TRBJ1-5
d_gene: NA
v_gene: TRBV15
len: 15
abundance: NA

CDR3aa: CASSSTGATYEQYF
CDR3nt: TGCGCCAGCAGCTCGACAGGGGCCACCTACGAGCAGTACTTC
j_gene: TRBJ2-7
d_gene: TRBD1
v_gene: TRBV5-1
len: 14
abundance: NA

CDR3aa: CASSLTLSGANVLTF
CDR3nt: TGTGCCAGCAGTTTGACCCTCTCTGGGGCCAACGTCCTGACTTTC
j_gene: TRBJ2-6
d_gene: NA
v_gene: TRBV5-5
len: 15
abundance: NA

CDR3aa: CASSWGNTIYF
CDR3nt: TGTGCCAGTAGTTGGGGAAACACCATATATTTT
j_gene: TRBJ1-3
d_gene: NA
v_gene: TRBV19
len: 11
abundance: NA

CDR3aa: CASSLGTSGGATDTQYF
CDR3nt: TGTGCCAGCAGCTTAGGGACTAGCGGGGGGGCGACAGATACGCAGTATTTT
j_gene: TRBJ2-3
d_gene: TRBD2
v_gene: TRBV7-9
len: 17
abundance: NA

CDR3aa: CASSAGTAYNQPQHF
CDR3nt: TGTGCCAGCAGCGCCGGGACAGCGTACAATCAGCCCCAGCATTTT
j_gene: TRBJ1-5
d_gene: TRBD1
v_gene: TRBV2
len: 15
abundance: NA

CDR3aa: CASSQTGANQPQHF
CDR3nt: TGCGCCAGCTCCCAGACAGGGGCAAATCAGCCCCAGCATTTT
j_gene: TRBJ1-5
d_gene: TRBD1
v_gene: TRBV5-1
len: 14
abundance: NA

CDR3aa: CASSRTRQLSGNTIYF
CDR3nt: TGCGCCAGCAGCCGAACCCGACAGCTCTCTGGAAACACCATATATTTT
j_gene: TRBJ1-3
d_gene: NA
v_gene: TRBV4-1
len: 16
abundance: once

CDR3aa: CASSLAPAGNTIYF
CDR3nt: TGTGCCAGCAGCTTAGCGCCTGCTGGGAACACCATATATTTT
j_gene: TRBJ1-3
d_gene: NA
v_gene: TRBV7-8
len: 14
abundance: NA

CDR3aa: CASSATGRGEQYF
CDR3nt: TGTGCCAGCAGTGCGACTGGACGGGGCGAGCAGTACTTC
j_gene: TRBJ2-7
d_gene: NA
v_gene: TRBV2
len: 13
abundance: NA

CDR3aa: CAWSDSRTGNEKLFF
CDR3nt: TGTGCCTGGAGTGACTCTAGGACAGGGAATGAAAAACTGTTTTTT
j_gene: TRBJ1-4
d_gene: TRBD1
v_gene: TRBV30
len: 15
abundance: NA

CDR3aa: CASSEEQGQGWRASLVNTEAFF
CDR3nt: TGTGCCAGCAGTGAAGAACAGGGACAGGGGTGGCGGGCATCGTTGGTGAACACTGAAGCTTTCTTT
j_gene: TRBJ1-1
d_gene: TRBD1
v_gene: TRBV2
len: 22
abundance: NA